This TCR beta chain was captured by sequencing in a study of blood T cell repertoires in COVID-19. Study-level background: Samples taken during acute and convalescent COVID-19 were collected in the United States, Italy and Spain. Sources were T cells, B-cell-depleted T cells, or PBMCs; the material itself was cDNA or gDNA.

The germline CDR1 and CDR2 sequences are SGDLS and YYNGEE. The ends were cut back, 0 bases at V and 4 bases at J, with 7 bases in the middle. The CDR3 sequence is 14 residues long. This clone is labeled medium-sized. In the source study's methods: From reference gene primer amplification, estimates of nucleated cell counts were derived. Sequencing was performed with immunoSEQ multiplex PCR; in TCRdb, only in-frame clones are kept and a portion is missing. That table furnishes V, J and clone size, whereas the DNA furnished D and trimming. Altogether 200,000 or so clones are present, 70% to 90% being singletons, with the ten largest covering about 10%.

This receptor was identified in a human donor with active or convalescent COVID-19. The donor label of this sample is uncertain. What was sequenced was peripheral blood. V gene TRBV9 combines with J gene TRBJ2-2, with unresolved D. The CDR3 region has the DNA TGTGCCAGCAGCGTAGGGCAGGTCACCGGGGAGCTGTTTTTT. It translates to CASSVGQVTGELFF.